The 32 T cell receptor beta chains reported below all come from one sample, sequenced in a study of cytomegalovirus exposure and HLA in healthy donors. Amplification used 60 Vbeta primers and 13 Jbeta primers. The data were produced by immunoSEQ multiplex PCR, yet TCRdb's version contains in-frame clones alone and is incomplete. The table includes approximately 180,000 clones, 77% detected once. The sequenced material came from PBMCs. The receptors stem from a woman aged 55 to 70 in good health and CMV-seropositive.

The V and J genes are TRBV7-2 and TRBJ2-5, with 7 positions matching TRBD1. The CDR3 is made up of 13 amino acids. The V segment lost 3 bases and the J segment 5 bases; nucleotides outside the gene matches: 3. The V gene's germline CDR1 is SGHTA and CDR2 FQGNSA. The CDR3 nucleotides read TGTGCCAGCAGCTTTAAGGGGGCCGAGACCCAGTACTTC. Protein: CASSFKGAETQYF.

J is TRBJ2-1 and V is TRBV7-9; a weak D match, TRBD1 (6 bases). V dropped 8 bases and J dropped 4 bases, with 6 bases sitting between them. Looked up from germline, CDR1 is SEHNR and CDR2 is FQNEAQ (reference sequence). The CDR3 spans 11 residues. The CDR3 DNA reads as TGTGCCAGCCAGGGGTACAATGAGCAGTTCTTC. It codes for CASQGYNEQFF.

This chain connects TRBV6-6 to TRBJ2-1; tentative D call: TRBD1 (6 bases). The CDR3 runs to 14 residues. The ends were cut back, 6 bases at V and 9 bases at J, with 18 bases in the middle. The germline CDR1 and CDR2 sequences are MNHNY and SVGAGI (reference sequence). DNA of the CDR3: TGTGCCAGCAGCAAGCCTAAACAGGGAAGTGAGCAGTTCTTC. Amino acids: CASSKPKQGSEQFF.

The DNA for the CDR3 is TGCGCCAGCAGCTTGCTGACTATGAACACTGAAGCTTTCTTT. Protein product: CASSLLTMNTEAFF. This chain connects TRBV5-1 to TRBJ1-1, with unresolved D. CDR1 is SGHRS, CDR2 YFSETQ, per germline. This CDR3 is 14 amino acids long. V was cut by 1 base and J by 0 bases, with 7 bases left in between.

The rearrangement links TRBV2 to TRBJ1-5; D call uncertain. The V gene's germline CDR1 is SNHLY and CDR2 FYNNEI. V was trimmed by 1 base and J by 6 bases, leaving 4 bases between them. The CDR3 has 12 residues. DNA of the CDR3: TGTGCCAGCAGTGAAGACATTCAGCCCCAGCATTTT. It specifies CASSEDIQPQHF.

CDR3 loop: CATSRGGGPSTDTQYF. The CDR3, as DNA: TGTGCCACCAGCAGAGGAGGGGGCCCTAGCACAGATACGCAGTATTTT. The rearrangement uses TRBV15 and TRBJ2-3, with TRBD1 matching 7 bases. Germline V gene data show CDR1 as LNHNV and CDR2 as YYDKDF (reference sequence). V dropped 1 base and J dropped 0; count of bases not matched to a gene: 4. The CDR3 runs to 16 residues.

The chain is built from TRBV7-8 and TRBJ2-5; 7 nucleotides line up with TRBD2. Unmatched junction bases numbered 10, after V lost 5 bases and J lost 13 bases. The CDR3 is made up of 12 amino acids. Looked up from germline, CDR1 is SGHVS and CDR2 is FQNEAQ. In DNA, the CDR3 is TGTGCCAGCAGCCACGAGCGGGGATCCGGGTACTTC. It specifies CASSHERGSGYF.

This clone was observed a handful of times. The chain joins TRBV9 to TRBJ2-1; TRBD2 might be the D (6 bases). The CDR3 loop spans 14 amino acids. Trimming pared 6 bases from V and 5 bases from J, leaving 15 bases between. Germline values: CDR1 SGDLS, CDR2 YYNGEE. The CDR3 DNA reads TGTGCCAGCACCCTCGGGGGAGATCACAATGAGCAGTTCTTC. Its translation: CASTLGGDHNEQFF.

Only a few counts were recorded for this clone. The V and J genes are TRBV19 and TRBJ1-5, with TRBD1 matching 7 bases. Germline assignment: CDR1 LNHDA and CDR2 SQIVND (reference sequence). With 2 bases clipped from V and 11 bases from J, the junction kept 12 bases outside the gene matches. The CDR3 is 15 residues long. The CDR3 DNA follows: TGTGCCAGTAGTATACCGGCAGGGGGATTCGAAGCCCAGCATTTT. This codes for CASSIPAGGFEAQHF.

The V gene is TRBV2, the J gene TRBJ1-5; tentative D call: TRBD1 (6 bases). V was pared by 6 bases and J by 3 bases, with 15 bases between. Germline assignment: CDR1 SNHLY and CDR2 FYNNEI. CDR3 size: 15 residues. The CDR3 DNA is TGTGCCAGCAGGAGGGAGGGACAATTCAATCAGCCCCAGCATTTT. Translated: CASRREGQFNQPQHF.

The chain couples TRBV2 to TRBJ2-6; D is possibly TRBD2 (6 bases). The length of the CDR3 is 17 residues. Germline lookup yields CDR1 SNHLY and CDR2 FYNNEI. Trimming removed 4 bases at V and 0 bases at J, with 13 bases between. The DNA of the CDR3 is TGTGCCAGCAGTGGAGGGAGCGGGTTCTCTGGGGCCAACGTCCTGACTTTC. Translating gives CASSGGSGFSGANVLTF.

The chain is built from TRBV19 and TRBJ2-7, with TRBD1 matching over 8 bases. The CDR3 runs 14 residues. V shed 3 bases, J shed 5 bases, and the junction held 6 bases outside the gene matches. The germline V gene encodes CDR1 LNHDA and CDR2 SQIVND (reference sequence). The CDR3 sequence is CASSISQGAHEQYF. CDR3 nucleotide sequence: TGTGCCAGTAGTATTAGCCAGGGGGCCCACGAGCAGTACTTC.

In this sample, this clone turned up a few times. The CDR3 region has the DNA TGTGCCAGCAGCCAAGTCGTAGCGGGGAGGGCAGATACGCAGTATTTT. This translates into CASSQVVAGRADTQYF. V is TRBV14 and J is TRBJ2-3; TRBD2 matches 8 bases. Unmatched junction bases numbered 7, after V lost 1 base and J lost 4 bases. Germline-derived CDR1 and CDR2 are SGHDN and FVKESK. The CDR3 runs to 16 residues.

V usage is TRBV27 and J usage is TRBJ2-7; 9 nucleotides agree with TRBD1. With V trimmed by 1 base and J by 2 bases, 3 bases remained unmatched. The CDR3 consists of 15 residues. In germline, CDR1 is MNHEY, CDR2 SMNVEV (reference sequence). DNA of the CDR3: TGTGCCAGCAGTTTATATGGGACAGGGACCTACGAGCAGTACTTC. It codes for CASSLYGTGTYEQYF.

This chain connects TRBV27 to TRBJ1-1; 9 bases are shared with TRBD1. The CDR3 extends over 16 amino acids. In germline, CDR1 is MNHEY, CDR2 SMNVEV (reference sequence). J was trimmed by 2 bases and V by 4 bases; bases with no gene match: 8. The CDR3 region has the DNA TGTGCCAGCAGTTCTTTGGGGACAGGGCCTAACACTGAAGCTTTCTTT. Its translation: CASSSLGTGPNTEAFF.

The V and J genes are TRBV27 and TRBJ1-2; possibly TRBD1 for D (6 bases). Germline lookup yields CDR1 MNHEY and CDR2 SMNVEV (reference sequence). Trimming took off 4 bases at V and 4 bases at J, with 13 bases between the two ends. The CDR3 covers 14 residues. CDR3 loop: CASSSWGGGYGYTF. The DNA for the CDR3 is TGTGCCAGCAGTTCCTGGGGGGGCGGCTATGGCTACACCTTC.

In nucleotides, the CDR3 is TGCGCCAGCAGCCAACGCTGGCGGCAGTCGAACACCGGGGAGCTGTTTTTT. Protein sequence: CASSQRWRQSNTGELFF. The V and J genes are TRBV4-1 and TRBJ2-2; D remains unclear. V was cut by 2 bases and J by 0 bases, with 13 bases left in between. The CDR3 covers 17 residues. CDR1 is MGHRA, CDR2 YSYEKL, per germline.

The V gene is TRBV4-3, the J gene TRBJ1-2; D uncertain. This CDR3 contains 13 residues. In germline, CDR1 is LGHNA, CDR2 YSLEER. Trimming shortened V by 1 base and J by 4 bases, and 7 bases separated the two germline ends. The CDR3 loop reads CASSQGTAYGYTF. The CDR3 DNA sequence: TGCGCCAGCAGCCAAGGCACAGCCTATGGCTACACCTTC.

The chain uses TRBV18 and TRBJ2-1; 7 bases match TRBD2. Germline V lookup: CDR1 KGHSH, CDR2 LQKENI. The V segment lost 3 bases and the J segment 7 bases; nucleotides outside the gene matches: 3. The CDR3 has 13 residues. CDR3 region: CASSPGGSNEQFF. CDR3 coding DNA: TGTGCCAGCTCACCGGGGGGGAGTAATGAGCAGTTCTTC.

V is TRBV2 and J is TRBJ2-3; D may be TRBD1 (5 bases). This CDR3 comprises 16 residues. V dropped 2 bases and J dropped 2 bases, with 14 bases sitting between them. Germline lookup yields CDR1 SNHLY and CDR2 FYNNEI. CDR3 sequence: CASSESGHRNTDTQYF. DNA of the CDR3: TGTGCCAGCAGTGAATCCGGACATCGGAACACAGATACGCAGTATTTT. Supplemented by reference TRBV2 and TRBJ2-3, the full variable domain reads EPEVTQTPSHQVTQMGQEVILRCVPISNHLYFYWYRQILGQKVEFLVSFYNNEISEKSEIFDDQFSVERPDGSNFTLKIRSTKLEDSAMYFCASSESGHRNTDTQYFGPGTRLTVL.

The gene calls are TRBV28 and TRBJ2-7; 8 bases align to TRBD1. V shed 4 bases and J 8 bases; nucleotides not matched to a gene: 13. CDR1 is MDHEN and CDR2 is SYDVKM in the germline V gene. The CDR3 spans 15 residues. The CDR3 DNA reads TGTGCCAGCAGTTCCGGGACAGGCGTCTCGGAGAAGCAGTACTTC. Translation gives CASSSGTGVSEKQYF.

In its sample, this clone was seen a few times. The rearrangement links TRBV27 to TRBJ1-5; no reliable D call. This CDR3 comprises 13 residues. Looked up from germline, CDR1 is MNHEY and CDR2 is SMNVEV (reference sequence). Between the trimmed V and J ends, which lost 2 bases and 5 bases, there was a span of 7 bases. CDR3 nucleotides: TGTGCCAGCAGTTTAGTTCCGGATCAGCCCCAGCATTTT. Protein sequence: CASSLVPDQPQHF.

CDR3 bases: TGCGCCAGCAGCGTCGGACAGAAAGAGACCCAGTACTTC. This translates into CASSVGQKETQYF. V usage is TRBV5-1 and J usage is TRBJ2-5, with D possibly matching TRBD1 (6 bases). The CDR3 spans 13 residues. Germline V gene lookup returns CDR1 SGHRS and CDR2 YFSETQ. With 4 bases removed from V and 3 bases from J, the gap between germline ends came to 10 bases. Combining the CDR3 with reference TRBV5-1 and TRBJ2-5 gives the whole variable domain KAGVTQTPRYLIKTRGQQVTLSCSPISGHRSVSWYQQTPGQGLQFLFEYFSETQRNKGNFPGRFSGRQFSNSRSEMNVSTLELGDSALYLCASSVGQKETQYFGPGTRLLVL.

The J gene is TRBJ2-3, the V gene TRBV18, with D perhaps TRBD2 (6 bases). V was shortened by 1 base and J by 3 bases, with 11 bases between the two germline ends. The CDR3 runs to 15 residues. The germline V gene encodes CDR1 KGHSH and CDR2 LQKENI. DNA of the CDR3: TGTGCCAGCTCACCACAAGGGGCGGGAACAGATACGCAGTATTTT. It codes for CASSPQGAGTDTQYF.

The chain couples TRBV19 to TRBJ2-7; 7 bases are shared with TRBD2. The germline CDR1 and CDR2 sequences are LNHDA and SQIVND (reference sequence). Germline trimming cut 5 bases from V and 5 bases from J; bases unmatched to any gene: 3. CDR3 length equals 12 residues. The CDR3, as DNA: TGTGCCAGTAGTGCCCGGGGGGACGAGCAGTACTTC. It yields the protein CASSARGDEQYF.

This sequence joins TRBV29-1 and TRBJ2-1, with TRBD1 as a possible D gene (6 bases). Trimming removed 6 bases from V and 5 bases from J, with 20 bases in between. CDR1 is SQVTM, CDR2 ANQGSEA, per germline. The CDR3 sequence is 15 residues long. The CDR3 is CSVKRGTQIDNEQFF. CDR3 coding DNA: TGCAGCGTCAAGAGGGGGACACAGATAGACAATGAGCAGTTCTTC.

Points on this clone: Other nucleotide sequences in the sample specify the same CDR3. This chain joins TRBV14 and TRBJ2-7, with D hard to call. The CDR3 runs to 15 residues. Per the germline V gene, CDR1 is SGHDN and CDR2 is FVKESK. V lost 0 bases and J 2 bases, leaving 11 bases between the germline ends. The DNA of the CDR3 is TGTGCCAGCAGCCAAGATGAAGCCCTGCCCTACGAGCAGTACTTC. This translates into CASSQDEALPYEQYF.

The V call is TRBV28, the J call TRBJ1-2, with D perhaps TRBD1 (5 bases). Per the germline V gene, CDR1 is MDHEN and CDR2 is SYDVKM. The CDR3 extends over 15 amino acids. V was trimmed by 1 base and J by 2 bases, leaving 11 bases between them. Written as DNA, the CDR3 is TGTGCCAGCAGTTTATCAGGGATTTTAAACTATGGCTACACCTTC. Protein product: CASSLSGILNYGYTF.

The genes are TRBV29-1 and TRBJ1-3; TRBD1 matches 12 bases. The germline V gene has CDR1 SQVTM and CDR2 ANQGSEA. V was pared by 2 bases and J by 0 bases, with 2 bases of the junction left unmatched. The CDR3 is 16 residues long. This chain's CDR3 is CSVERGQGASGNTIYF. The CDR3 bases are TGCAGCGTTGAAAGGGGACAGGGGGCCTCTGGAAACACCATATATTTT.

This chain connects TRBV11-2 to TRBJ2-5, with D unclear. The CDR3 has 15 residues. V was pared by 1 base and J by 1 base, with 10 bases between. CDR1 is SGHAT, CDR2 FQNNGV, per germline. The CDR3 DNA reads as TGTGCCAGCAGCTTAGGCGCGGTGCCCCAAGAGACCCAGTACTTC. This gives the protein CASSLGAVPQETQYF.

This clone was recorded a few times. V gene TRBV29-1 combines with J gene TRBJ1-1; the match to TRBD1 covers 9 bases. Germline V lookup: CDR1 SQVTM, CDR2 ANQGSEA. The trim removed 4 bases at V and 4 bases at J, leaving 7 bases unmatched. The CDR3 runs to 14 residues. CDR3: CSVVGQGFGTEAFF. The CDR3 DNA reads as TGCAGCGTTGTTGGACAGGGGTTTGGCACTGAAGCTTTCTTT.

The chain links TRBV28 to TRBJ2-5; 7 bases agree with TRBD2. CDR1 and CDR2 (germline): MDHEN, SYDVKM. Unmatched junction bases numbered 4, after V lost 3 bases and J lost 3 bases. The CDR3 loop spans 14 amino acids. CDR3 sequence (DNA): TGTGCCAGCAGTTTGTGGCGGGAGAAAGAGACCCAGTACTTC. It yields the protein CASSLWREKETQYF.